Reported below is one TCR beta chain. What it binds is not known. The entry originates in a study of OX40 agonist ivuxolimab in advanced cancers. Overall study results and limits: There were, on average, more expanded clones in CD8+ T cells than in CD4+.

This CDR3 has 14 residues. The V and J ends lost 5 bases and 4 bases respectively, with 14 bases between them. Germline loops: CDR1 MDHEN, CDR2 SYDVKM. Assay used: immunoSEQ multiplex PCR; TCRdb lists only in-frame clones, some missing. The sample lists under 65,000 clones, 85% to 90% seen once, with roughly 11% in the top ten. The clonotype was recovered from an adult with an advanced solid tumor such as melanoma, head and neck, liver or kidney cancer. The chain combines TRBV28 with TRBJ1-2; tentative D call: TRBD1 (6 bases). The sequencing used CD4+ or CD8+ T cells sorted from blood, collected in a trial of the OX40 agonist ivuxolimab. For the CDR3, the DNA is TGTGCCAGCAGTGTATTGGACAGTGGCTATGGCTACACCTTC. Translated, it gives CASSVLDSGYGYTF.